Shown below are 24 T cell receptor beta chains from a single sample sequenced in a study of blood T cell repertoires in COVID-19. TCRdb's copy holds only in-frame clones and misses some; the assay was immunoSEQ multiplex PCR. The sample gives 110,000 or so clones, around 83% of which show up once; more than 3% is in the top ten. The sequenced sample was peripheral blood. The source is a man aged 35 to 55 with acute or convalescent COVID-19.

The chain is built from TRBV19 and TRBJ1-1, with D maybe TRBD1 (5 bases). Trimming stripped 5 bases from V and 5 bases from J, with 9 bases between. Per germline, CDR1 LNHDA and CDR2 SQIVND (reference sequence). The CDR3 covers 12 residues. The CDR3 nucleotides read TGTGCCAGTAGTCCCGGGGGGACTGAAGCTTTCTTT. This codes for CASSPGGTEAFF.

Points on this clone: A read error may account for a junction end that differs from germline. J is TRBJ1-2 and V is TRBV2; tentatively, D is TRBD1 (6 bases). CDR1 and CDR2 from the germline V gene are SNHLY and FYNNEI. CDR3 length: 14 residues. CDR3 sequence (DNA): TGTGCCAGCACTGAAGACAGGCCGGTAAATGGCTACACCTTC. Translating it yields CASTEDRPVNGYTF.

The chain links TRBV4-2 to TRBJ2-3, with 11 bases identical to TRBD2. The CDR3 spans 17 residues. Germline values: CDR1 LGHNA, CDR2 YNFKEQ. V shed 1 base, J shed 8 bases, and the junction held 11 bases outside the gene matches. The CDR3 DNA follows: TGTGCCAGCAGCCAAGTGGCTAGCGGGGGGTTCAGAGTTACGCAGTATTTT. This sequence encodes CASSQVASGGFRVTQYF.

V is TRBV7-9 and J is TRBJ2-3, with 13 bases matching TRBD2. Germline V gene lookup returns CDR1 SEHNR and CDR2 FQNEAQ (reference sequence). V lost 4 bases to trimming and J lost 3 bases; unmatched junction nucleotides: 7. This CDR3 is built from 17 residues. The CDR3 DNA follows: TGTGCCAGCAGCTCGCCACTAGCGGGGGGGAGTACAGATACGCAGTATTTT. Its protein is CASSSPLAGGSTDTQYF.

The chain uses TRBV4-3 and TRBJ1-1; maybe TRBD1 (6 bases). With 2 bases removed from V and 8 bases from J, the gap between germline ends came to 12 bases. Germline CDR1 LGHNA, CDR2 YSLEER. This CDR3 is built from 13 residues. CDR3 coding DNA: TGCGCCAGCAGCCAAATACAGGGCGCGGAAGCTTTCTTT. Amino acids: CASSQIQGAEAFF.

This chain links TRBV27 with TRBJ2-5; tentative D call: TRBD2 (7 bases). Germline CDR1 is MNHEY and CDR2 is SMNVEV (reference sequence). This CDR3 has 15 residues. The V end lost 8 bases, the J end lost 2 bases, and 18 bases lay between the germline ends. The CDR3, as DNA: TGTGCCAGCGGACAGATAGGACTAGTTCAAGAGACCCAGTACTTC. It encodes CASGQIGLVQETQYF.

V and J are TRBV7-9 and TRBJ2-5; maybe TRBD2 (5 bases). V dropped 0 bases and J dropped 2 bases, with 10 bases sitting between them. The CDR3 sequence is 15 residues long. Germline CDR1 is SEHNR and CDR2 is FQNEAQ (reference sequence). CDR3 sequence reads: CASSLAVRGQETQYF. The CDR3 DNA is TGTGCCAGCAGCTTAGCCGTCCGGGGACAAGAGACCCAGTACTTC.

The chain has TRBV6-5 and TRBJ1-1; D gene uncertain. This CDR3 is built from 15 residues. With 6 bases removed from V and 6 bases from J, the gap between germline ends came to 20 bases. Germline CDR1 is MNHEY and CDR2 is SVGAGI. The CDR3 coding sequence is TGTGCCAGCAGAACCGGGAGGGTTCAGGTGTCTGAAGCTTTCTTT. This gives the protein CASRTGRVQVSEAFF.

This chain links TRBV4-2 with TRBJ2-7, with D perhaps matching TRBD2 (6 bases). Germline V gene sequence: CDR1 LGHNA, CDR2 YNFKEQ. V was shortened by 4 bases and J by 5 bases, with 12 bases between the two germline ends. CDR3 length equals 13 residues. CDR3 nucleotide sequence: TGTGCCAGCAGCCCCCCTGGCGGGGACGAGCAGTACTTC. Translating it yields CASSPPGGDEQYF.

This chain connects TRBV10-2 to TRBJ2-6, with TRBD1 matching 8 bases. Trimming took 0 bases from V and 0 from J; bases not matched to a gene: 7. CDR3 size: 19 residues. The germline V gene encodes CDR1 WSHSY and CDR2 SAAADI. CDR3 bases: TGCGCCAGCAGTGAGTCGACGGGCAGGGGGCACTCTGGGGCCAACGTCCTGACTTTC. This encodes CASSESTGRGHSGANVLTF.

The chain carries TRBV5-1 and TRBJ1-1, with D hard to call. V lost 0 bases to trimming and J lost 4 bases, with 10 bases between them. The CDR3 length is 14 residues. Germline assignment: CDR1 SGHRS and CDR2 YFSETQ. CDR3: CASSLALRGTEAFF. The CDR3, as DNA: TGCGCCAGCAGCTTGGCCCTCCGGGGCACTGAAGCTTTCTTT.

This chain links TRBV12-5 with TRBJ2-1; the match to TRBD2 covers 9 bases. The V gene's germline CDR1 is LGHNT and CDR2 FRNRAP. The CDR3 has 20 residues. V dropped 0 bases and J dropped 3; count of bases not matched to a gene: 15. The CDR3 DNA reads TGTGCTAGTGGTTTGGTTCCGGTTCTTGGCGGGGGGGTTCGCTACAATGAGCAGTTCTTC. Translation: CASGLVPVLGGGVRYNEQFF.

The rearrangement joins TRBV6-5 to TRBJ2-1, with 8 bases lining up with TRBD1. Unmatched junction bases numbered 9, after V lost 6 bases and J lost 8 bases. This CDR3 region has 14 residues. Germline CDR1 is MNHEY and CDR2 is SVGAGI. The CDR3 bases are TGTGCCAGCAGAGGGGAGACAGGGGACGATGAGCAGTTCTTC. Translating it yields CASRGETGDDEQFF.

This clone came up a few times. The chain links TRBV3-1 (or the pseudogene TRBV3-2) to TRBJ2-7; D might be TRBD2 (6 bases). CDR1 LGHDT and CDR2 YNNKEL come from the germline V gene (reference sequence). This CDR3 region has 13 residues. Trimming left V 1 base short and J 4 bases short, with 8 bases between. CDR3 nucleotide sequence: TGTGCCAGCAGCCAAGTAGGAGGGTACGAGCAGTACTTC. Translation: CASSQVGGYEQYF.

The gene calls are TRBV11-2 and TRBJ2-3; 9 nucleotides agree with TRBD2. V lost 6 bases and J lost 5; bases outside the gene matches: 3. The CDR3 runs to 13 residues. Per germline, CDR1 SGHAT and CDR2 FQNNGV. The CDR3 here is CASRTTSGDTQYF. For the CDR3, the DNA is TGTGCCAGCAGAACGACTAGCGGAGATACGCAGTATTTT.

The chain carries TRBV6-2 or TRBV6-3 and TRBJ2-4, with 8 bases aligning to TRBD1. Trimming at V came to 3 bases and at J to 6 bases, leaving 16 bases not matched to a gene. The germline gives CDR1 MNHEY, CDR2 SVGEGT. The CDR3 loop spans 18 amino acids. CDR3 region: CASSYPGLGQVGVNIQYF. DNA for the CDR3: TGTGCCAGCAGTTATCCGGGCCTGGGACAGGTTGGGGTAAACATTCAGTACTTC.

The V gene is TRBV2, the J gene TRBJ1-1, with no clear D. V shed 7 bases and J shed 3 bases, with 6 bases lying between them. Germline V gene sequence: CDR1 SNHLY, CDR2 FYNNEI. The CDR3 length is 11 residues. The DNA of the CDR3 is TGTGCCAGCATGAGGGACACTGAAGCTTTCTTT. Translating gives CASMRDTEAFF.

This clone has just a few counts. The chain has TRBV6-5 and TRBJ2-2; 8 bases fit TRBD2. The CDR3 is 15 amino acids. V shed 5 bases and J 7 bases; nucleotides not matched to a gene: 9. Germline CDR1 and CDR2: MNHEY and SVGAGI. The CDR3 sequence: CASSPPGGAGGELFF. In nucleotides, the CDR3 is TGTGCCAGCAGTCCCCCGGGGGGGGCTGGCGGGGAGCTGTTTTTT.

The chain joins TRBV2 to TRBJ2-7; D unclear. The CDR3 has 12 residues. The ends were cut back, 5 bases at V and 3 bases at J, with 8 bases in the middle. Germline CDR1 SNHLY, CDR2 FYNNEI. The CDR3 nucleotides read TGTGCCAGCAGTATTAACGGCTACGAGCAGTACTTC. Its protein product is CASSINGYEQYF.

The V and J genes are TRBV5-1 and TRBJ1-2, with TRBD1 identical over 9 bases. Germline values: CDR1 SGHRS, CDR2 YFSETQ. Trimming took 2 bases from V and 4 from J; bases not matched to a gene: 6. The CDR3 is made up of 15 amino acids. The CDR3 DNA reads TGCGCCAGCAGCTTCACCGGGACAGGGCTCTATGGCTACACCTTC. It encodes CASSFTGTGLYGYTF.

The chain uses TRBV3-1 (or the pseudogene TRBV3-2) and TRBJ1-5; 8 nucleotides match TRBD1. CDR3 length: 16 amino acids. Trimming at V came to 4 bases and at J to 7 bases, leaving 12 bases not matched to a gene. Per the germline V gene, CDR1 is LGHDT and CDR2 is YNNKEL (reference sequence). The CDR3 DNA reads as TGTGCCAGCAGCCCCGGACAGGGAGCGTATGACCAGCCCCAGCATTTT. Protein: CASSPGQGAYDQPQHF.

This chain uses TRBV29-1 with TRBJ2-1; 8 bases agree with TRBD1. Germline V lookup: CDR1 SQVTM, CDR2 ANQGSEA. The CDR3 loop spans 12 amino acids. Losses at the gene ends were 0 bases for V and 14 bases for J; bases not matched to a gene: 6. CDR3 in amino acids: CSVEDASDREFF. The CDR3 nucleotides read TGCAGCGTTGAAGATGCCTCGGACAGGGAGTTCTTC.

This clone has a single count. V and J are TRBV3-1 (or the pseudogene TRBV3-2) and TRBJ1-1; unclear D gene. V dropped 0 bases and J dropped 4 bases, with 12 bases sitting between them. The germline V gene has CDR1 LGHDT and CDR2 YNNKEL (reference sequence). The CDR3 runs to 15 residues. DNA for the CDR3: TGTGCCAGCAGCCAAGACGGAGCGGTCGGCACTGAAGCTTTCTTT. Translated: CASSQDGAVGTEAFF.

The V call is TRBV12-3 or TRBV12-4, the J call TRBJ2-3; possible D gene TRBD2, 5 bases. The CDR3 has 13 residues. V lost 6 bases to trimming and J lost 5 bases, with 12 bases between them. The CDR3 bases are TGTGCCAGCAGAAAAGCCAGCGGAGATACGCAGTATTTT. Translated: CASRKASGDTQYF.